These T cell receptor beta chains were read from a single sample in a study of blood T cell repertoires in COVID-19. Only in-frame clones appear in the TCRdb table, and some are missing; sequencing was by immunoSEQ multiplex PCR. Among about 63,000 clones, roughly 71% were seen once, and the ten largest hold 28%. The sequencing input was peripheral blood. These receptors were collected from a woman of 80 years or more with acute or convalescent COVID-19. Each CDR3 is given with its conserved first and last residue. A D gene is named only where the DNA matches it firmly. Not all rows give a size; the values are once, few, many and, for expanded clones, a class.

size	D	J	V	CDR3	DNA
few	TRBD1	TRBJ1-6	TRBV30	CAWNRGTASPPLHF	TGTGCCTGGAACCGCGGGACAGCGTCACCGCCCCTCCACTTT
many	TRBD1	TRBJ2-4	TRBV28	CASRGDRGSLAKNIQYF	TGTGCCAGCAGGGGGGACAGGGGATCTTTAGCCAAAAACATTCAGTACTTC
once	TRBD1	TRBJ2-3	TRBV7-2	CASSPDGQGRSTDTQYF	TGTGCCAGCAGCCCCGATGGACAGGGGAGAAGCACAGATACGCAGTATTTT
-	-	TRBJ2-2	TRBV4-2	CASSQDQGNTGELFF	TGTGCCAGCAGCCAAGACCAGGGGAACACCGGGGAGCTGTTTTTT
-	TRBD1	TRBJ1-3	TRBV5-6	CASSLGDRDSDTIYF	TGTGCCAGCAGCTTGGGTGACAGGGATTCTGACACCATATATTTT
-	-	TRBJ1-5	TRBV6-1	CASSDGGGGNQPQHF	TGTGCCAGCAGTGATGGAGGGGGGGGCAATCAGCCCCAGCATTTT
-	-	TRBJ2-2	TRBV5-4	CASSLTREVGELFF	TGTGCCAGCAGTTTGACCAGGGAGGTAGGGGAGCTGTTTTTT
-	TRBD1	TRBJ1-2	TRBV7-2	CASSLRQGGGYTF	TGTGCCAGCAGTCTCCGACAGGGGGGTGGCTACACCTTC
-	-	TRBJ1-1	TRBV9	CASSVGGGLNTEAFF	TGTGCCAGCAGCGTAGGAGGAGGGCTGAACACTGAAGCTTTCTTT
-	TRBD1	TRBJ1-1	TRBV11-3	CASSTGQGWGGTEAFF	TGTGCCAGCAGCACGGGACAGGGATGGGGTGGAACTGAAGCTTTCTTT
-	TRBD1	TRBJ1-4	TRBV5-1	CASSSGQGGEKLFF	TGCGCCAGCAGCTCCGGACAGGGAGGAGAAAAACTGTTTTTT